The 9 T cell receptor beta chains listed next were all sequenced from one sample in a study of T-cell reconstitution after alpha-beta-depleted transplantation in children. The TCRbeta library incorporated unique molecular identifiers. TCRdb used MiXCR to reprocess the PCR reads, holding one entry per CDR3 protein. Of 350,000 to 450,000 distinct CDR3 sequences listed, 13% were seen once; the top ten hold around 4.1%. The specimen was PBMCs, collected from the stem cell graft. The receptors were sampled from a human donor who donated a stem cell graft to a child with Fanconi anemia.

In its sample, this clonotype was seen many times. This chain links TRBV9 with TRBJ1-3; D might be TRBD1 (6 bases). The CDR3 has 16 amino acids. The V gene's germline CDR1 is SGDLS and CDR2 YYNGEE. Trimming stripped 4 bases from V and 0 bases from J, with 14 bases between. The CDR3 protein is CASSLGQGISGNTIYF. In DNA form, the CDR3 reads TGTGCCAGCAGCCTCGGCCAGGGGATCTCTGGAAACACCATATATTTT.

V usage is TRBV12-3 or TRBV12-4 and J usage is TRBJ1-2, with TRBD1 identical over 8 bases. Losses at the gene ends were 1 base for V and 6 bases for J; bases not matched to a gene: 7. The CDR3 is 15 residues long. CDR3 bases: TGTGCCAGCAGTTTAGGTCGCGGACAGGGTGATGGCTACACCTTC. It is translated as CASSLGRGQGDGYTF.

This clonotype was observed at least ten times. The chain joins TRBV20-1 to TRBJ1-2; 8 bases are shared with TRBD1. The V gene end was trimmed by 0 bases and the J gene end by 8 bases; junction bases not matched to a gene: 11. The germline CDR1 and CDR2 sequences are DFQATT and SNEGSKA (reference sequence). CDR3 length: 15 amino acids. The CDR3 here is CSARDRRQGTKGYTF. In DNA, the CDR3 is TGCAGTGCTAGAGATCGGAGACAGGGGACCAAGGGCTACACCTTC.

The DNA for the CDR3 is TGTGCCAGCAAGAACTCCCCAGATACGCAGTATTTT. Translating it yields CASKNSPDTQYF. The chain has TRBV2 and TRBJ2-3; D unresolved. The length of the CDR3 is 12 residues. CDR1 and CDR2 from the germline V gene are SNHLY and FYNNEI. The V gene lost 7 bases and the J gene lost 4 bases, with 9 bases spanning the gap. The whole variable domain, filled in from reference TRBV2 and TRBJ2-3, reads EPEVTQTPSHQVTQMGQEVILRCVPISNHLYFYWYRQILGQKVEFLVSFYNNEISEKSEIFDDQFSVERPDGSNFTLKIRSTKLEDSAMYFCASKNSPDTQYFGPGTRLTVL.

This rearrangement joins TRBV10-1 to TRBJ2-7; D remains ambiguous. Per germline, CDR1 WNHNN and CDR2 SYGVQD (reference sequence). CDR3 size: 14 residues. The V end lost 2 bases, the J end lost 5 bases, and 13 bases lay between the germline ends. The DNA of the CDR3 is TGCGCCAGCAGTGAGGTGGGGTCTGGGGACGAGCAGTACTTC. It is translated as CASSEVGSGDEQYF.

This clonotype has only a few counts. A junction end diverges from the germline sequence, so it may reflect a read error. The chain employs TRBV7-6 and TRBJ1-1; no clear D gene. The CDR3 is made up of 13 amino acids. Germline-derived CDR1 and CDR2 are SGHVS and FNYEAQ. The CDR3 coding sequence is TGTGCCAGCAGCCCTGGGGTGAAGACTGAAGCTTTCTTT. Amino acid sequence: CASSPGVKTEAFF. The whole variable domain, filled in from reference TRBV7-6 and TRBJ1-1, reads GAGVSQSPRYKVTKRGQDVALRCDPISGHVSLYWYRQALGQGPEFLTYFNYEAQQDKSGLPNDRFSAERPEGSISTLTIQRTEQRDSAMYRCASSPGVKTEAFFGQGTRLTVV.

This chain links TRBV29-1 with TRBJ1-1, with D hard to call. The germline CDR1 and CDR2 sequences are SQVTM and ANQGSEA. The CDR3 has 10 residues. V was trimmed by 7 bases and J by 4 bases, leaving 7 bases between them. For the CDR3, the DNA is TGCAGCGCCCTGGGCACTGAAGCTTTCTTT. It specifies CSALGTEAFF.

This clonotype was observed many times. Here the CDR3 reads CASSQDLTDTQYF. For the CDR3, the DNA is TGCGCCAGCAGCCAAGATCTCACAGATACGCAGTATTTT. The J gene is TRBJ2-3, the V gene TRBV4-3; D ambiguous. With 0 bases removed from V and 2 bases from J, the gap between germline ends came to 3 bases. This CDR3 is 13 amino acids long. Germline CDR1 reads LGHNA; CDR2 reads YSLEER.

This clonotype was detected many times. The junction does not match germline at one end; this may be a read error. CDR3 loop: CASSSGQGTEAFF. The CDR3 DNA reads TGTGCTAGCAGCTCTGGACAGGGAACTGAAGCTTTCTTT. The V call is TRBV7-7, the J call TRBJ1-1; 8 bases map to TRBD1. Germline V lookup: CDR1 SSHAT, CDR2 FNYEAQ (reference sequence). This CDR3 is built from 13 residues. Full variable domain (remainder filled in from reference TRBV7-7 and TRBJ1-1): GAGVSQSPRYKVTKRGQDVTLRCDPISSHATLYWYQQALGQGPEFLTYFNYEAQPDKSGLPSDRFSAERPEGSISTLTIQRTEQRDSAMYRCASSSGQGTEAFFGQGTRLTVV.